These 3 T cell receptor beta chains were all obtained from the same sample, sequenced in a study of response to subunit inactivated influenza vaccine. TCRdb processed the RT-PCR reads anew with MiXCR; each CDR3 protein has one entry. The repertoire holds fewer than 800,000 distinct CDR3 sequences, with about 15% as singletons. The sequenced sample was PBMCs from blood, obtained about 12 days after vaccination. These TCRs come from a man aged 50 or older who received an inactivated influenza vaccine.

This clonotype was recorded a few times. The CDR3 nucleotides are TGCGCCAGCAGCTTGGAGTTTAGGGGGCCAACTAATGAAAAACTGTTTTTT. Residues: CASSLEFRGPTNEKLFF. The chain carries TRBV5-1 and TRBJ1-4; 7 bases match TRBD1. Per germline, CDR1 SGHRS and CDR2 YFSETQ. The CDR3 loop spans 17 amino acids. J gave up 0 bases and V 0 bases, and 5 bases lay outside the gene matches.

The table lists this clonotype with a few counts. The chain employs TRBV5-1 and TRBJ2-1; D is uncertain. V was pared by 0 bases and J by 10 bases, with 5 bases between. Germline assignment: CDR1 SGHRS and CDR2 YFSETQ. The CDR3 length is 11 residues. The CDR3 sequence is CASSLATEQFF. The CDR3, as DNA: TGCGCCAGCAGCTTGGCGACAGAGCAGTTCTTC.

The genes are TRBV12-3 or TRBV12-4 and TRBJ1-5; a possible D gene is TRBD1 (5 bases). The V end lost 6 bases, the J end lost 4 bases, and 10 bases lay between the germline ends. The CDR3 is 13 residues long. CDR3 region: CASRTRQNQPQHF. The CDR3 DNA follows: TGTGCCAGCAGAACCCGACAGAATCAGCCCCAGCATTTT.